The entry below gives a single T cell receptor beta chain sequence along with its context. The target antigen is unknown. As for the cDNA, it was generated by 5'RACE with 10-nucleotide random UMIs. In every sequencing run, more than 170 million TCR-beta sequences were generated from 15-18 subjects. TCRdb called the 5' RACE reads again in MiXCR, with one record for every CDR3 protein. This table holds about 62,000 distinct CDR3 sequences, roughly 3.5% found once. The sample is drawn from a study of neurological immune-mediated disorders. Regarding the study as a whole: The greatest degree of TCR clonal expansion was observed in HTLV-1-associated myelopathy, with the lowest in multiple sclerosis, below that of healthy controls.

The CDR3 loop spans 14 amino acids. Germline V lookup: CDR1 MNHNS, CDR2 SASEGT. V dropped 4 bases and J dropped 7; count of bases not matched to a gene: 6. This chain uses TRBV6-1 with TRBJ1-1, with 10 nucleotides matching TRBD1. The TCR comes from a woman aged 50 to 60 with multiple sclerosis. Sequencing was carried out using PBMCs. This CDR3 is CASSGWTGGLEAFF. In DNA, the CDR3 is TGTGCCAGCAGTGGATGGACAGGGGGACTTGAAGCTTTCTTT.